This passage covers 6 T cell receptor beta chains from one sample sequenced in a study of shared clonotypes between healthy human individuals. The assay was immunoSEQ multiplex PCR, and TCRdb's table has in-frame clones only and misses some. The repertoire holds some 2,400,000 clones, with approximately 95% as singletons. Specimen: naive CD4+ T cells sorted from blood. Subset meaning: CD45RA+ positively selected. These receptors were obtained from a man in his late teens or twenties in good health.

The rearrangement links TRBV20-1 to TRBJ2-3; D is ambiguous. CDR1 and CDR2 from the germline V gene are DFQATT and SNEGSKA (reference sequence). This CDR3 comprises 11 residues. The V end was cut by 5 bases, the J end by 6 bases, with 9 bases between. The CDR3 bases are TGCAGTGCTCCCTTAGGGGATACGCAGTATTTT. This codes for CSAPLGDTQYF.

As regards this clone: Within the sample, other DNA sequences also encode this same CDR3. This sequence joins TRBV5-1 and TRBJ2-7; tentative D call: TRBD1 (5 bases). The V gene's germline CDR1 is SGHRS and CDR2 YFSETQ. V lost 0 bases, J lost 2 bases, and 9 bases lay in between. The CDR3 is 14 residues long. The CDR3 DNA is TGCGCCAGCAGCTTGGCCTCAGGGACCTACGAGCAGTACTTC. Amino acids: CASSLASGTYEQYF. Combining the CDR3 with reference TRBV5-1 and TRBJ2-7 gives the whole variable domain KAGVTQTPRYLIKTRGQQVTLSCSPISGHRSVSWYQQTPGQGLQFLFEYFSETQRNKGNFPGRFSGRQFSNSRSEMNVSTLELGDSALYLCASSLASGTYEQYFGPGTRLTVT.

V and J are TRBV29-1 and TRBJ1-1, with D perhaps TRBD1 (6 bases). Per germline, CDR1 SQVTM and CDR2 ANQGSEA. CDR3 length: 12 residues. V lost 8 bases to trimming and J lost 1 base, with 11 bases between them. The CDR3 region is CSSDRSNTEAFF. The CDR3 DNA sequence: TGCAGCTCGGACAGATCGAACACTGAAGCTTTCTTT.

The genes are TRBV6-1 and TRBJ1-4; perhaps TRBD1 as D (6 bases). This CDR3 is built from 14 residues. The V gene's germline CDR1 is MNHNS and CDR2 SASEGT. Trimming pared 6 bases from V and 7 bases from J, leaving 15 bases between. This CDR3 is CASSQNNRAEKLFF. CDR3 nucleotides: TGTGCCAGCAGCCAAAACAACAGGGCTGAAAAACTGTTTTTT.

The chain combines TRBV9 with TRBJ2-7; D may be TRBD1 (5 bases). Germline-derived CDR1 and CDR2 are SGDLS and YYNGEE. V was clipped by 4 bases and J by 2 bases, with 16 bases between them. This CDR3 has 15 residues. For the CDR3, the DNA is TGTGCCAGCAGCCCTTCTTGGGGCACGACCTACGAGCAGTACTTC. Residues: CASSPSWGTTYEQYF.

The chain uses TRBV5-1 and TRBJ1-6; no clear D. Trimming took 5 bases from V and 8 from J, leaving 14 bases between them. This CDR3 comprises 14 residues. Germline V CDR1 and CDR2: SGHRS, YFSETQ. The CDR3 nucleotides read TGCGCCAGCAGTGTAGGCCTGCCGGATTCACCCCTCCACTTT. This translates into CASSVGLPDSPLHF.